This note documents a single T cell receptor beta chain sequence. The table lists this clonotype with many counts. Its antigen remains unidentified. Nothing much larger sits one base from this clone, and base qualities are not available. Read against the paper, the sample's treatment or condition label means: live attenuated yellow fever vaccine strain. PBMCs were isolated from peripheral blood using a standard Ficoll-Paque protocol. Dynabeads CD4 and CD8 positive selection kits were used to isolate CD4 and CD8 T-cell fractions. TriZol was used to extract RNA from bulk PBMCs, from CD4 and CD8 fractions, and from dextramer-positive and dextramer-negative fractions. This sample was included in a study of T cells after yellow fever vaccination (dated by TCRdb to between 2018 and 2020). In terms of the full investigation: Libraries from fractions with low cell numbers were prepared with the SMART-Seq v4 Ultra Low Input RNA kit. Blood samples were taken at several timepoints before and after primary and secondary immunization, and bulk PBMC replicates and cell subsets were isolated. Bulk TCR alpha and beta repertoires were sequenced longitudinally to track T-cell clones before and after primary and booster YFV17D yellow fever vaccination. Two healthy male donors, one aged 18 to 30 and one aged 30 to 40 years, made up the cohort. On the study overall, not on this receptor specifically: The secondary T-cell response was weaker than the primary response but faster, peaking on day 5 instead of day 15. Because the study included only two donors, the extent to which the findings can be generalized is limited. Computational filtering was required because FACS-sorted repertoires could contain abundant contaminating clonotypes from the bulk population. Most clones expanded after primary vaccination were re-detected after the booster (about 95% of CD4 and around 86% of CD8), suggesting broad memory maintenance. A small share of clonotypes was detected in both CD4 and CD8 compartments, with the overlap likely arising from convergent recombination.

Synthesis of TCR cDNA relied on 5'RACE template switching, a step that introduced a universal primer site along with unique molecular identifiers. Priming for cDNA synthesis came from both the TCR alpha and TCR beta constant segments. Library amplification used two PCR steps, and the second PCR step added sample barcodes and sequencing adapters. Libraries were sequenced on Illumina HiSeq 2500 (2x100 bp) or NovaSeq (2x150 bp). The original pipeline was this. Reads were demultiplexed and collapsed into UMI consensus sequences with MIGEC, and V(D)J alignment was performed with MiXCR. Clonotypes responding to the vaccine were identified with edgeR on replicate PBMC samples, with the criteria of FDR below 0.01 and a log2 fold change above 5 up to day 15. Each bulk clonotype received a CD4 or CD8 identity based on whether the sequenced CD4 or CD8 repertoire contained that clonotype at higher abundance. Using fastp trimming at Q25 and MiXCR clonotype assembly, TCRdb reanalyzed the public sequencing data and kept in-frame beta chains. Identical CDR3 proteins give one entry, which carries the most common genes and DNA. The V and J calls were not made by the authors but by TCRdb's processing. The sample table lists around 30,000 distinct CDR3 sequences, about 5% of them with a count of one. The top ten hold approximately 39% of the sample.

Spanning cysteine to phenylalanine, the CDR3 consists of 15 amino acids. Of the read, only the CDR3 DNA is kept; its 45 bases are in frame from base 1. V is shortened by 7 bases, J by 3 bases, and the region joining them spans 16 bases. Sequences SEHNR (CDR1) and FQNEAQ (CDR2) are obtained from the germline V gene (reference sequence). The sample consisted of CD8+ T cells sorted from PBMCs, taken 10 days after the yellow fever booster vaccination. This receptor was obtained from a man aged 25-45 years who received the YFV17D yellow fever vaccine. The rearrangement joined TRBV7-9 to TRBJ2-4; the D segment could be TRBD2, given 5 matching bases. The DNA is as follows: TGTGCCAGCAAGCTAATCGTCGGGGTCAAAAACATTCAGTACTTC. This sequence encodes CASKLIVGVKNIQYF. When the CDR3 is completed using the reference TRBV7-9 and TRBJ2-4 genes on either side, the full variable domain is DTGVSQNPRHKITKRGQNVTFRCDPISEHNRLYWYRQTLGQGPEFLTYFQNEAQLEKSRLLSDRFSAERPKGSFSTLEIQRTEQGDSAMYLCASKLIVGVKNIQYFGAGTRLSVL.